These 32 T cell receptor beta chains came from one sample sequenced in a study of blood T cell repertoires in COVID-19. Generated by immunoSEQ multiplex PCR, the TCRdb table keeps only in-frame clones and is missing some. The sample lists some 50,000 clones; roughly 88% were seen once. Sequencing used peripheral blood. Every receptor here comes from a woman in her sixties with acute or convalescent COVID-19.

This rearrangement joins TRBV2 to TRBJ1-1, with 9 bases fitting TRBD1. CDR3 size: 14 residues. V lost 4 bases to trimming and J lost 1 base; unmatched junction nucleotides: 1. Germline V gene data show CDR1 as SNHLY and CDR2 as FYNNEI. The CDR3 is CASSVGQGNTEAFF. DNA for the CDR3: TGTGCCAGCAGTGTGGGACAGGGGAACACTGAAGCTTTCTTT.

This chain connects TRBV2 to TRBJ1-3; weak D call: TRBD1 (6 bases). This CDR3 is built from 15 residues. The germline V and J ends were trimmed by 5 bases and 4 bases, with 15 bases remaining between them. The germline CDR1 and CDR2 sequences are SNHLY and FYNNEI. DNA for the CDR3: TGTGCCAGCAGTATGTTCCAGGGGTCCGGAAACACCATATATTTT. This encodes CASSMFQGSGNTIYF. Using reference TRBV2 and TRBJ1-3 for the parts outside the CDR3, the full variable domain is EPEVTQTPSHQVTQMGQEVILRCVPISNHLYFYWYRQILGQKVEFLVSFYNNEISEKSEIFDDQFSVERPDGSNFTLKIRSTKLEDSAMYFCASSMFQGSGNTIYFGEGSWLTVV.

This clone was counted a few times. CDR3 in amino acids: CASKTQGYTEAFF. DNA of the CDR3: TGTGCCAGCAAAACCCAGGGGTACACTGAAGCTTTCTTT. The rearrangement uses TRBV12-3 or TRBV12-4 and TRBJ1-1; possibly TRBD1 for D (6 bases). V shed 7 bases and J shed 3 bases, with 12 bases lying between them. The CDR3 sequence is 13 residues long.

This clone was found a few times. This sequence joins TRBV5-1 and TRBJ2-7; D might be TRBD1 (5 bases). This CDR3 spans 13 amino acids. Trimming removed 7 bases from V and 3 bases from J, with 14 bases in between. Germline-derived CDR1 and CDR2 are SGHRS and YFSETQ. CDR3 in DNA: TGCGCCAGCCGGAAAACAGGAAACTACGAGCAGTACTTC. It codes for CASRKTGNYEQYF.

The chain uses TRBV27 and TRBJ1-5; no definite D call. CDR3 length equals 13 residues. From germline, CDR1 is MNHEY and CDR2 SMNVEV (reference sequence). Trimming pared 2 bases from V and 9 bases from J, leaving 11 bases between. Here the CDR3 DNA reads TGTGCCAGCAGTTTACTAGGTCTAGGGCCCCAGCATTTT. It encodes CASSLLGLGPQHF.

The chain recombines TRBV5-1 with TRBJ1-5; D possibly corresponds to TRBD1 (5 bases). This CDR3 spans 13 amino acids. Between the trimmed V and J ends, which lost 0 bases and 4 bases, there was a span of 5 bases. The V gene's germline CDR1 is SGHRS and CDR2 YFSETQ. The CDR3 spells CASSLAGNQPQHF. In DNA, the CDR3 is TGCGCCAGCAGCTTGGCAGGGAATCAGCCCCAGCATTTT.

The J gene is TRBJ1-6, the V gene TRBV19, with 10 bases lining up with TRBD1. The CDR3 is 15 residues long. CDR1 and CDR2 (germline): LNHDA, SQIVND (reference sequence). The V segment lost 6 bases and the J segment 9 bases; nucleotides outside the gene matches: 8. The CDR3 here is CASRHGTGVGSPLHF. The CDR3 region has the DNA TGTGCCAGTAGGCACGGGACAGGGGTTGGTTCACCCCTCCACTTT.

The chain recombines TRBV10-3 with TRBJ1-2; D gene ambiguous. In germline, CDR1 is ENHRY, CDR2 SYGVKD. The CDR3 is 14 amino acids. Trimming took off 3 bases at V and 0 bases at J, with 8 bases between the two ends. CDR3 loop: CAISDLTTNYGYTF. The CDR3 DNA reads as TGTGCCATCAGTGATCTGACAACTAACTATGGCTACACCTTC.

The chain uses TRBV3-1 (or the pseudogene TRBV3-2) and TRBJ2-1; maybe TRBD1 (6 bases). Germline CDR1 LGHDT, CDR2 YNNKEL (reference sequence). This CDR3 has 16 amino acids. V shed 4 bases and J shed 0 bases, with 13 bases lying between them. The CDR3 protein is CASSLQGRSSYNEQFF. CDR3 nucleotides: TGTGCCAGCAGCCTCCAGGGGCGAAGCTCCTACAATGAGCAGTTCTTC.

The chain joins TRBV2 to TRBJ1-5, with TRBD1 matching over 9 bases. J gave up 0 bases and V 8 bases, and 2 bases lay outside the gene matches. This CDR3 comprises 14 residues. The germline V gene encodes CDR1 SNHLY and CDR2 FYNNEI. The CDR3 coding sequence is TGTGCCAGCGGGACAGGGCTTAGCAATCAGCCCCAGCATTTT. Protein product: CASGTGLSNQPQHF.

This rearrangement joins TRBV2 to TRBJ2-3; 8 bases agree with TRBD2. The CDR3 has 15 residues. Germline-derived CDR1 and CDR2 are SNHLY and FYNNEI. V shed 5 bases and J 6 bases; nucleotides not matched to a gene: 10. CDR3 sequence (DNA): TGTGCCAGCAGTAACCTGGCGGGAGGAGGGGATACGCAGTATTTT. Translating it yields CASSNLAGGGDTQYF.

This chain connects TRBV6-6 to TRBJ1-6; D is unclear. The CDR3 is made up of 12 amino acids. Germline V gives CDR1 MNHNY, CDR2 SVGAGI (reference sequence). Trimming cost V 6 bases and J 4 bases, with 4 bases left between them. The CDR3, as DNA: TGTGCCAGCAGCCAGTATAATTCACCCCTCCACTTT. This gives the protein CASSQYNSPLHF.

This sequence joins TRBV3-1 (or the pseudogene TRBV3-2) and TRBJ2-2; 8 bases match TRBD2. The trim removed 0 bases at V and 0 bases at J, leaving 21 bases unmatched. The CDR3 contains 23 residues. The germline gives CDR1 LGHDT, CDR2 YNNKEL (reference sequence). DNA of the CDR3: TGTGCCAGCAGCCAAGATCTTCGACGGAATCTCGGGTTAGCGGGATCGAACACCGGGGAGCTGTTTTTT. The encoded protein is CASSQDLRRNLGLAGSNTGELFF.

The V call is TRBV18, the J call TRBJ1-1; D ambiguous. This CDR3 region has 13 residues. Germline V gene lookup returns CDR1 KGHSH and CDR2 LQKENI. V was pared by 6 bases and J by 4 bases, with 12 bases between. In DNA, the CDR3 is TGTGCCAGCTCGCCTACACAGTCCACTGAAGCTTTCTTT. Encoded protein: CASSPTQSTEAFF.

This rearrangement joins TRBV13 to TRBJ2-3; TRBD2 might be the D (6 bases). The ends were cut back, 6 bases at V and 0 bases at J, with 10 bases in the middle. CDR1 and CDR2 (germline): PRHDT, FYEKMQ (reference sequence). The CDR3 has 14 amino acids. This chain's CDR3 is CASRAGTSTDTQYF. DNA for the CDR3: TGTGCCAGCAGGGCGGGGACTAGCACAGATACGCAGTATTTT.

V is TRBV3-1 (or the pseudogene TRBV3-2) and J is TRBJ2-5, with D possibly being TRBD2 (6 bases). Germline CDR1 reads LGHDT; CDR2 reads YNNKEL (reference sequence). The CDR3 totals 15 residues. Deletions cut 2 bases from V and 5 bases from J, with 15 bases between. CDR3 loop: CASSQLGGPQETQYF. The CDR3 nucleotides are TGTGCCAGCAGCCAACTCGGGGGACCTCAGGAGACCCAGTACTTC.

The chain has TRBV19 and TRBJ1-1; D not certain. Germline V lookup: CDR1 LNHDA, CDR2 SQIVND (reference sequence). The CDR3 contains 13 residues. V gave up 4 bases and J gave up 1 base, with 7 bases separating them. The DNA of the CDR3 is TGTGCCAGTAGTAGCCAACAGAACACTGAAGCTTTCTTT. The encoded protein is CASSSQQNTEAFF.

The V call is TRBV28, the J call TRBJ1-5, with D possibly being TRBD1 (6 bases). The CDR3 has 14 amino acids. Looked up from germline, CDR1 is MDHEN and CDR2 is SYDVKM. V was clipped by 6 bases and J by 6 bases, with 15 bases between them. DNA for the CDR3: TGTGCCAGCAGCATCACAGGGTCATCTCAGCCCCAGCATTTT. It yields the protein CASSITGSSQPQHF.

V gene TRBV21-1 combines with J gene TRBJ2-1; the table's D gene call, TRBD1, was not cross checked with the DNA. TRBV21-1 is flagged as a pseudogene. The CDR3 is made up of 14 amino acids. The CDR3 sequence: CANSLGQGFFEQFF. CDR3 nucleotide sequence: TGTGCCAACTCTTTGGGACAGGGATTTTTTGAGCAGTTCTTC.

The chain combines TRBV5-4 with TRBJ1-2; D gene uncertain. Germline assignment: CDR1 SGHNT and CDR2 YYREEE (reference sequence). V was clipped by 0 bases and J by 5 bases, with 5 bases between them. There are 12 residues in the CDR3. As DNA, the CDR3 is TGTGCCAGCAGCTTGGGTTCGTATGGCTACACCTTC. Its translation is CASSLGSYGYTF.

The chain couples TRBV14 to TRBJ2-7; 8 bases are shared with TRBD1. J was trimmed by 3 bases and V by 0 bases; bases with no gene match: 7. In germline, CDR1 is SGHDN, CDR2 FVKESK. This CDR3 has 16 amino acids. DNA for the CDR3: TGTGCCAGCAGCCAAGAGCGGGGCAGGGGGCTCTACGAGCAGTACTTC. Its translation: CASSQERGRGLYEQYF.

This clone appeared a single time. This sequence joins TRBV2 and TRBJ2-2, with D uncertain. The CDR3 covers 13 residues. Deletions cut 2 bases from V and 5 bases from J, with 6 bases between. Looked up from germline, CDR1 is SNHLY and CDR2 is FYNNEI. DNA for the CDR3: TGTGCCAGCAGTGAACTGTCTACCGGGGAGCTGTTTTTT. As protein: CASSELSTGELFF.

This clone was found once. The J gene is TRBJ1-6, the V gene TRBV27; 7 bases are a match to TRBD1. The CDR3 is 18 amino acids. Unmatched junction bases numbered 10, after V lost 5 bases and J lost 0 bases. The germline CDR1 and CDR2 sequences are MNHEY and SMNVEV (reference sequence). CDR3 amino acids: CASSDRGQRYSYNSPLHF. CDR3 sequence (DNA): TGTGCCAGCAGTGACCGGGGACAGCGGTACTCCTATAATTCACCCCTCCACTTT.

This clone was recorded once. The V call is TRBV5-4, the J call TRBJ2-1; D possibly corresponds to TRBD2 (7 bases). V was clipped by 1 base and J by 9 bases, with 17 bases between them. There are 15 residues in the CDR3. CDR1 and CDR2 from the germline V gene are SGHNT and YYREEE (reference sequence). The CDR3 nucleotides read TGTGCCAGCAGCTTGCGGGGGGCCCGCCTCCCTGAGCAGTTCTTC. Residues: CASSLRGARLPEQFF. The full variable domain, its missing parts supplied by reference TRBV5-4 and TRBJ2-1, is ETGVTQSPTHLIKTRGQQVTLRCSSQSGHNTVSWYQQALGQGPQFIFQYYREEENGRGNFPPRFSGLQFPNYSSELNVNALELDDSALYLCASSLRGARLPEQFFGPGTRLTVL.

This chain joins TRBV5-6 and TRBJ1-5; 7 nucleotides align to TRBD1. The CDR3 is 16 amino acids. Unmatched junction bases numbered 11, after V lost 2 bases and J lost 6 bases. CDR1 is SGHDT and CDR2 is YYEEEE in the germline V gene. CDR3 residues: CASSLKFRGSGQPQHF. CDR3 DNA sequence: TGTGCCAGCAGCTTAAAATTCAGGGGGTCGGGTCAGCCCCAGCATTTT.

Here the CDR3 reads CASSGGDRRNEKLFF. DNA for the CDR3: TGTGCCAGTAGTGGCGGGGACAGAAGAAATGAAAAACTGTTTTTT. V usage is TRBV19 and J usage is TRBJ1-4; TRBD1 matches 7 bases. Trimming cost V 5 bases and J 5 bases; bases outside gene matches: 8. CDR3 size: 15 residues. CDR1 is LNHDA and CDR2 is SQIVND in the germline V gene (reference sequence).

The chain has TRBV5-4 and TRBJ1-2, with TRBD1 matching 7 bases. The CDR3 contains 15 residues. Germline values: CDR1 SGHNT, CDR2 YYREEE (reference sequence). The V segment lost 4 bases and the J segment 4 bases; nucleotides outside the gene matches: 10. CDR3: CASSRGQETLYGYTF. CDR3 DNA: TGTGCCAGCAGCCGCGGACAGGAAACCCTCTATGGCTACACCTTC.

CDR3 region: CASSEVPTQPQHF. The CDR3 region has the DNA TGTGCCAGCAGTGAAGTCCCTACGCAGCCCCAGCATTTT. The chain has TRBV6-1 and TRBJ1-5; the D is unclear. The CDR3 is 13 residues long. Trimming took 1 base from V and 7 from J, leaving 8 bases between them. Germline V gene lookup returns CDR1 MNHNS and CDR2 SASEGT.

The chain carries TRBV2 and TRBJ2-7; the match to TRBD1 covers 7 bases. The CDR3 extends over 15 amino acids. The V gene's germline CDR1 is SNHLY and CDR2 FYNNEI. Trimming removed 11 bases from V and 3 bases from J; junction bases left unmatched: 16. This chain's CDR3 is CASRVYQGVVYEQYF. DNA for the CDR3: TGTGCCTCACGTGTGTATCAGGGGGTCGTCTACGAGCAGTACTTC.

CDR3 in amino acids: CAWSVGGANTGELFF. The CDR3 DNA is TGTGCCTGGAGTGTTGGGGGCGCGAACACCGGGGAGCTGTTTTTT. The gene calls are TRBV30 and TRBJ2-2; a weak D match, TRBD1 (6 bases). V was cut by 0 bases and J by 0 bases, with 8 bases left in between. The CDR3 sequence is 15 residues long. The V gene's germline CDR1 is GTSNPN and CDR2 SVGIG (reference sequence).

The J gene is TRBJ1-2, the V gene TRBV5-1; 8 bases align to TRBD1. Germline V gene sequence: CDR1 SGHRS, CDR2 YFSETQ. V lost 6 bases, J lost 2 bases, and 6 bases stayed unmatched. There are 14 residues in the CDR3. The CDR3 loop reads CASTSGDRNYGYTF. The CDR3 DNA reads TGCGCCAGCACGTCCGGGGACAGGAACTATGGCTACACCTTC.

V and J are TRBV6-1 and TRBJ1-1; D not resolved. The CDR3 length is 13 residues. Germline CDR1 MNHNS, CDR2 SASEGT. V was cut by 6 bases and J by 1 base, with 9 bases left in between. The CDR3 DNA follows: TGTGCCAGCAGAAGACAAACGAACACTGAAGCTTTCTTT. Protein: CASRRQTNTEAFF.